These T cell receptor beta chains were read from a single sample in a study of CD8 T cells in ankylosing spondylitis. TCRdb reanalysed the 5' RACE reads using MiXCR and keeps one entry per CDR3 protein. The sample shows around 150,000 distinct CDR3 sequences, around 7.9% of them seen only once. Sequencing used blood, either unsorted or a sorted T cell fraction (not recorded which). Receptor source: a female donor with ankylosing spondylitis or in good health (not recorded which). The CDR3 runs from the conserved cysteine through the conserved F or W. D genes are given only for firm matches. Some rows have no size entry. The others give once, few or many, or a class for an expanded clone.

J gene | V gene | clone size | D gene | CDR3 DNA | CDR3 protein
TRBJ1-1 | TRBV3-1 | many | - | TGTGCCAGCAGCCCCGGCATCGGGAACACTGAAGCTTTCTTT | CASSPGIGNTEAFF
TRBJ2-3 | TRBV6-2/TRBV6-3 | many | TRBD1 | TGTGCCAGCAGACCTGACAGGGGGCCGAGCACAGATACGCAGTATTTT | CASRPDRGPSTDTQYF
TRBJ1-1 | TRBV5-1 | many | - | TGCGCCAGCAGCTTGCAGGGTGGGCGGAACACTGAAGCTTTCTTT | CASSLQGGRNTEAFF
TRBJ1-2 | TRBV29-1 | - | TRBD1 | TGCAGCGTTGAAGGGGCAGGGGGCATAAGCTATGGCTACACCTTC | CSVEGAGGISYGYTF
TRBJ2-5 | TRBV18 | few | TRBD2 | TGTGCCAGCTCACCACTAGCGGGGGCGCCTGAGCAAGAGACCCAGTACTTC | CASSPLAGAPEQETQYF
TRBJ1-1 | TRBV12-3/TRBV12-4 | many | - | TGTGCCAGCAGTTTCGGGGGGCAGACCACTGAAGCTTTCTTT | CASSFGGQTTEAFF
TRBJ2-7 | TRBV7-9 | - | TRBD1 | TGTGCCAGCAGCCTCCTGGGACAGGCCGAGCAGTACTTC | CASSLLGQAEQYF
TRBJ2-7 | TRBV4-1 | many | - | TGCGCCAGCAGCCAGATGGACAGCTACGAGCAGTACTTC | CASSQMDSYEQYF
TRBJ2-1 | TRBV5-6 | many | - | TGTGCCAGCAGCGGTGTACAGGTAGAGCAGTTCTTC | CASSGVQVEQFF
TRBJ2-1 | TRBV7-3 | many | TRBD2 | TGTGCCAGCAGCTTATCCGGGACTAGCGGGGGGGCCAATGAGCAGTTCTTC | CASSLSGTSGGANEQFF
TRBJ1-1 | TRBV20-1 | many | - | TGCAGTGCCACTCTGGGGGGGGGGCTTGCGAACACTGAAGCTTTCTTT | CSATLGGGLANTEAFF
TRBJ2-3 | TRBV7-3 | many | TRBD2 | TGTGCCAGCAGCGGGGGACTAGCGACAGCCACAGATACGCAGTATTTT | CASSGGLATATDTQYF
TRBJ2-1 | TRBV7-3 | few | - | TGTGCCAGCAGCCGAAGACCTGGGATAAGCCACAATGAGCAGTTCTTC | CASSRRPGISHNEQFF